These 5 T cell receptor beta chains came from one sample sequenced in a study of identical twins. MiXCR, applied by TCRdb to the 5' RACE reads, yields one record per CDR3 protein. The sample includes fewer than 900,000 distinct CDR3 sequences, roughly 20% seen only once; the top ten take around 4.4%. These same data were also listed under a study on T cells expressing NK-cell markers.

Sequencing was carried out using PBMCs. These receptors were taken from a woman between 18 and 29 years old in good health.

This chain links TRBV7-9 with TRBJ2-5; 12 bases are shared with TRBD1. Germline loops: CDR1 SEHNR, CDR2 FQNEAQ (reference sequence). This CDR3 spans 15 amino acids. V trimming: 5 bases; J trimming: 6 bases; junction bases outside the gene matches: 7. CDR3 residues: CASSAGTGGVQTQYF. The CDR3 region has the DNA TGTGCCAGCAGCGCCGGGACAGGGGGCGTACAGACCCAGTACTTC.

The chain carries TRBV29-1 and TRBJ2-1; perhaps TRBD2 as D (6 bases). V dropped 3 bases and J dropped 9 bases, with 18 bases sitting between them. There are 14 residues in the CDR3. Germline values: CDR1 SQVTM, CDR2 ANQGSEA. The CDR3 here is CSVEYGSGTGEQFF. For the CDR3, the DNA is TGCAGCGTTGAGTACGGGAGTGGAACCGGTGAGCAGTTCTTC.

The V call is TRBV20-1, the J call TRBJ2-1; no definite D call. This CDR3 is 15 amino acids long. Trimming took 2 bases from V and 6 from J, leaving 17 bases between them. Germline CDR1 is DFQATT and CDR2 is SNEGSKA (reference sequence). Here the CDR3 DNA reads TGCAGTGCTAGAACGATTCCCGTTGTGATCAATGAGCAGTTCTTC. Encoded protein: CSARTIPVVINEQFF.

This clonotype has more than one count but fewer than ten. The CDR3 spells CASSDGSGRSPFKTQYF. Here the CDR3 DNA reads TGCGCCAGCAGTGATGGTAGCGGGAGGTCTCCGTTTAAGACCCAGTACTTC. V and J are TRBV10-1 and TRBJ2-5; 10 bases map to TRBD2. The CDR3 runs to 17 residues. The V gene end was trimmed by 3 bases and the J gene end by 6 bases; junction bases not matched to a gene: 13. CDR1 WNHNN and CDR2 SYGVQD come from the germline V gene (reference sequence).

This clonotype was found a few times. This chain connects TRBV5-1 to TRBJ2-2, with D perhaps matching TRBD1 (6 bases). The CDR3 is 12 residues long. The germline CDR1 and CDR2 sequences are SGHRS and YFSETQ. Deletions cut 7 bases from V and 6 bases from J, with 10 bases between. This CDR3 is CASVQGPGELFF. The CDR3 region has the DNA TGCGCCAGCGTACAGGGTCCCGGGGAGCTGTTTTTT.